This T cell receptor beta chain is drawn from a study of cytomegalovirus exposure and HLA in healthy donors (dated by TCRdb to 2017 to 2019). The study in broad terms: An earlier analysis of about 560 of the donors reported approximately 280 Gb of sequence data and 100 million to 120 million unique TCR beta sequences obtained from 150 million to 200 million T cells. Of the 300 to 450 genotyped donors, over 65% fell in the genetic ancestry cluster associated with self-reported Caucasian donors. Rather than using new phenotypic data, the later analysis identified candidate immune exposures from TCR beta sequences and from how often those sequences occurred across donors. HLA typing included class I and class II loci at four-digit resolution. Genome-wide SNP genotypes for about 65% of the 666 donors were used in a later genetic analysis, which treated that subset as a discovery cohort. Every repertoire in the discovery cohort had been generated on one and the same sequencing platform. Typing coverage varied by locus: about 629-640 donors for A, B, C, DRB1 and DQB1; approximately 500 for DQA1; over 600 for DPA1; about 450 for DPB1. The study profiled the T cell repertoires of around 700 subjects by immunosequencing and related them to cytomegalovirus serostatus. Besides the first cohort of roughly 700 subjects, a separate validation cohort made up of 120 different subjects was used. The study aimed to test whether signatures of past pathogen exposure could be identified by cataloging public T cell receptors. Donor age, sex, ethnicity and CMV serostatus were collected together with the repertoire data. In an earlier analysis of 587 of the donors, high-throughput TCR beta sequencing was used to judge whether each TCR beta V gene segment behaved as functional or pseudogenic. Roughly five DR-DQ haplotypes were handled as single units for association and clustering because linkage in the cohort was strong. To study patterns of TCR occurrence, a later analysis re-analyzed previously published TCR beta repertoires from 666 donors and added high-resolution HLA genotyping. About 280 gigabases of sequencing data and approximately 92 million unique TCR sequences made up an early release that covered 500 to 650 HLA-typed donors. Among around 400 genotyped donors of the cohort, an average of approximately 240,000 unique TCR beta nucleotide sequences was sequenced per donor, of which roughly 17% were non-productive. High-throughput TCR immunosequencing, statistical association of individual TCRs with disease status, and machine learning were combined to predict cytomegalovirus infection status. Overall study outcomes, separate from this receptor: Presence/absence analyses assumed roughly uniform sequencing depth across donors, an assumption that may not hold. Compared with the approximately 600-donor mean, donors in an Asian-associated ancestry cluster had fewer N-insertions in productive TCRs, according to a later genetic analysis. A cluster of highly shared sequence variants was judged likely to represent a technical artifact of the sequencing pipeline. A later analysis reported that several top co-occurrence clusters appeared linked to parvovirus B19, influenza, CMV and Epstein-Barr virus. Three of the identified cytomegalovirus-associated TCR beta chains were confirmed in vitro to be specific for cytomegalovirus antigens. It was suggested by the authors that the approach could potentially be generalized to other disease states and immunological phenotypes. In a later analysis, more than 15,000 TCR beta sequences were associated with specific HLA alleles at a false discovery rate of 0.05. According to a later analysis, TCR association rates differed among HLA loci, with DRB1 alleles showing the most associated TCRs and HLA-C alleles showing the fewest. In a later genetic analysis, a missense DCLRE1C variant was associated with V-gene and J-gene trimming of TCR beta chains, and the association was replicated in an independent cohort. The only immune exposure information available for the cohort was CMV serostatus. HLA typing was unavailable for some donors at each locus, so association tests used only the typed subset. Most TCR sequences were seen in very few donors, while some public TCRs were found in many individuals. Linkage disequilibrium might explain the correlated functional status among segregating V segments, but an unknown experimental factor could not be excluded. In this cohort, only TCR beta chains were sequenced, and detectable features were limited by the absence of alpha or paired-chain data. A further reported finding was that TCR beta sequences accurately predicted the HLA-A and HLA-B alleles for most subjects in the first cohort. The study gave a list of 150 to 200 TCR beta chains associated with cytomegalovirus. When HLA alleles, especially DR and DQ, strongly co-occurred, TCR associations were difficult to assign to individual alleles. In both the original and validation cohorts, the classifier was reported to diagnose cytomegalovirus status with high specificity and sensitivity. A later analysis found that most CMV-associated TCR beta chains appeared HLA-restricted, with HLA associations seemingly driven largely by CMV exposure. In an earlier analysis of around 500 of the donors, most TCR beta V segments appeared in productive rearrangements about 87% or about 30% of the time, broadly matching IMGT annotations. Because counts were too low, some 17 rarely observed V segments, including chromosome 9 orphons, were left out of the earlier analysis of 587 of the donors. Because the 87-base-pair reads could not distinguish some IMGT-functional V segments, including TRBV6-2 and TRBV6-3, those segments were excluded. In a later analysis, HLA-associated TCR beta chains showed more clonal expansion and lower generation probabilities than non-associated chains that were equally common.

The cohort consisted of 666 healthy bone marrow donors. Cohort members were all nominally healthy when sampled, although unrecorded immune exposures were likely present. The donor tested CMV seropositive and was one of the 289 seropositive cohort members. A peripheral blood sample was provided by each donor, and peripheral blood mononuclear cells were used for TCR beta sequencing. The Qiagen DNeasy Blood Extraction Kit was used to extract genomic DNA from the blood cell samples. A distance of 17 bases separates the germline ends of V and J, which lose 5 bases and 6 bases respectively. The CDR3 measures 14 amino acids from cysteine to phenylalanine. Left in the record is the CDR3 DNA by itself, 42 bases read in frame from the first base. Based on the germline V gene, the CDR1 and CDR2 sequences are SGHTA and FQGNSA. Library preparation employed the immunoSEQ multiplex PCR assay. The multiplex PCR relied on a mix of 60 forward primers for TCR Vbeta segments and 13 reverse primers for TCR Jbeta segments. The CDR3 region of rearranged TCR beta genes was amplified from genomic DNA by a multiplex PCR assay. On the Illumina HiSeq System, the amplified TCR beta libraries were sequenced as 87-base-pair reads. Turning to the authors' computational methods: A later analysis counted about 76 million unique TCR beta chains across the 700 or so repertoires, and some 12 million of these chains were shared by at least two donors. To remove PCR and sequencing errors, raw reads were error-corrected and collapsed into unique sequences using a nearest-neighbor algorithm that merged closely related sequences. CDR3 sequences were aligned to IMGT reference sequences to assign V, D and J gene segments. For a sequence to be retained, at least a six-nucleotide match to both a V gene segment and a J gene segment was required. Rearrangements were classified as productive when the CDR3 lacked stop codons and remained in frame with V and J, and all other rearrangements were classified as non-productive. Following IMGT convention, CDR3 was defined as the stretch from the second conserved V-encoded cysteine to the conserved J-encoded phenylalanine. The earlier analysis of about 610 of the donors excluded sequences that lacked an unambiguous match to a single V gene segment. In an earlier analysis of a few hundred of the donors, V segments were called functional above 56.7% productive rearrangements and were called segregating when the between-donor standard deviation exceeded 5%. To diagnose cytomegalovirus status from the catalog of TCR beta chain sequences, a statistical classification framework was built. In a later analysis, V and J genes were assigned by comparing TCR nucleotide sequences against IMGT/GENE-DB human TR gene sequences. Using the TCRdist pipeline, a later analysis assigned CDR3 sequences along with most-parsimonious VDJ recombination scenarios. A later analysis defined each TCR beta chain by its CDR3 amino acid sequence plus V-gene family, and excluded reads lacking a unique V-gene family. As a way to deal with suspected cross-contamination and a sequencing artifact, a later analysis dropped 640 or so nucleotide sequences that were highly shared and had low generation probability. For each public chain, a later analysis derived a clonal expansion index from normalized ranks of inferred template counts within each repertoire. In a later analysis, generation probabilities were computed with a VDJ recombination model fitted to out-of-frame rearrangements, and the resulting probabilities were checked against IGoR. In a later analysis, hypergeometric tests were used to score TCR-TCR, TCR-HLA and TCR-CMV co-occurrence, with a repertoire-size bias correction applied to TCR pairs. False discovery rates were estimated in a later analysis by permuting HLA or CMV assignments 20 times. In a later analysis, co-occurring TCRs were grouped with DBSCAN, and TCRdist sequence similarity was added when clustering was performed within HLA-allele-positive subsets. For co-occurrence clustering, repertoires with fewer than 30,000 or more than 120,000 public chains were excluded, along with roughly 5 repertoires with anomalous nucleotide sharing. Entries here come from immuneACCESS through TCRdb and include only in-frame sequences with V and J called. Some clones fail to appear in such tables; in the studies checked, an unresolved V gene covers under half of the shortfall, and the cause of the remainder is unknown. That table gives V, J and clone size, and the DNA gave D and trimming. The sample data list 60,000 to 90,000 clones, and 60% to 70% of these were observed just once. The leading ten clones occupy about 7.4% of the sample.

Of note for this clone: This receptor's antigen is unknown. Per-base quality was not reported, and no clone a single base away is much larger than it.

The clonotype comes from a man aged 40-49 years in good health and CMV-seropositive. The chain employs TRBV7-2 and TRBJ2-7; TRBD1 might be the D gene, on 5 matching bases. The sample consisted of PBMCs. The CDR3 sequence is CASSRQMDTAEQYF. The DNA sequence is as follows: TGTGCCAGCAGCCGACAGATGGACACGGCCGAGCAGTACTTC.